A single sample gave rise to the 21 T cell receptor beta chains below, sequenced in a study of T cell clonality in common variable immunodeficiency. Sequencing was performed with immunoSEQ multiplex PCR; in TCRdb, only in-frame clones are kept and a portion is missing. This sample comprises about 39,000 clones, none seen once only. The sequencing sample was made of peripheral blood mononuclear cells. These receptors were obtained from a person between 18 and 70 years old in good health.

In its sample, this clone was seen many times. The read falls 3 residues short of the CDR3 end, and the missing part is taken from the germline J gene. The J gene is TRBJ2-1, the V gene TRBV4-1; D is perhaps TRBD2 (6 bases). Trimming removed 0 bases at V and 7 bases at J, with 16 bases between. This CDR3 has 16 residues. Per the germline V gene, CDR1 is MGHRA and CDR2 is YSYEKL. The chain's CDR3 is CASSQDSDGGLNEQFF. The sequenced CDR3 bases are TGCGCCAGCAGCCAAGATAGCGACGGGGGACTTAATGAG.

This clone was counted only a few times. The read comes to an end 3 residues before the CDR3 does, leaving the germline J gene to fill in the end. The chain couples TRBV18 to TRBJ1-6; TRBD1 matches 7 bases. The CDR3 has 16 amino acids. V lost 3 bases and J lost 8; bases outside the gene matches: 10. CDR1 is KGHSH, CDR2 LQKENI, per germline. CDR3 DNA (partial): TGTGCCAGCTCACCGCGGGGCAGGGGGAGGGATTCACCC. This gives the protein CASSPRGRGRDSP. The full CDR3 protein reads CASSPRGRGRDSPLHF.

Remarks on this clone: The read is 3 residues too short to cover the CDR3 end, so that end is filled in from the germline J gene. The chain joins TRBV20-1 to TRBJ2-3; 12 nucleotides match TRBD1. The germline V gene has CDR1 DFQATT and CDR2 SNEGSKA (reference sequence). The CDR3 length is 19 residues. The covered CDR3 bases are TGCAGTGCTAGAGTTGGGACAGGGGGCGAGGGTGAGAACCAAGAGACG. Translation gives CSARVGTGGEGENQET. The entire CDR3 sequence reads CSARVGTGGEGENQETQYF.

This clone has a count of ten or more. The read ends 3 residues before the CDR3 terminus; that terminus is restored from the germline J gene. The gene calls are TRBV19 and TRBJ2-5; maybe TRBD2 (6 bases). V dropped 5 bases and J dropped 5 bases, with 15 bases sitting between them. The CDR3 spans 14 residues. Per germline, CDR1 LNHDA and CDR2 SQIVND (reference sequence). CDR3 in amino acids: CASSPGPGRETQYF. The sequenced part of the CDR3 DNA is TGTGCCAGTAGTCCGGGCCCAGGGAGGGAGACC.

This clone was seen many times. The CDR3 end lies 3 residues beyond the end of the read and is filled in from the germline J gene. The genes are TRBV19 and TRBJ2-2; D perhaps matches TRBD1 (5 bases). Trimming took off 3 bases at V and 0 bases at J, with 8 bases between the two ends. CDR3 length equals 15 residues. Germline V gives CDR1 LNHDA, CDR2 SQIVND (reference sequence). The covered CDR3 bases are TGTGCCAGTAGTATCTCAGGGTCGAACACCGGGGAG. Residues: CASSISGSNTGE. The whole CDR3 region reads CASSISGSNTGELFF.

Many counts were recorded for this clone. This CDR3 reads CASNQGQGFGDTQYF. Partial CDR3 DNA: TGCGCCAGCAACCAAGGACAGGGGTTCGGGGATACG. The chain joins TRBV5-1 to TRBJ2-3; 9 bases are a match to TRBD1. From the germline J gene comes the end of the CDR3, since the read stops 3 residues before it. V shed 6 bases, J shed 6 bases, and the junction held 11 bases outside the gene matches. CDR1 and CDR2 (germline): SGHRS, YFSETQ. The CDR3 runs 15 residues.

This clone was counted at least ten times. The CDR3 extends 3 residues past the end of the read, so its final part is completed from the germline J gene. The rearrangement joins TRBV7-9 to TRBJ2-5; tentative D call: TRBD1 (5 bases). CDR3 length equals 11 residues. Per germline, CDR1 SEHNR and CDR2 FQNEAQ (reference sequence). Trimming stripped 7 bases from V and 4 bases from J, with 7 bases between. The CDR3 loop is CASTTGETQYF. The covered CDR3 bases are TGTGCCAGCACCACAGGAGAGACC.

At least ten counts were recorded for this clone. The CDR3 goes on 3 residues after the read ends, and that part is filled in from the germline J gene. This chain joins TRBV29-1 and TRBJ2-2, with 9 bases that match TRBD1. Germline V gene sequence: CDR1 SQVTM, CDR2 ANQGSEA. The CDR3 sequence is 13 residues long. Here the CDR3 reads CSVPGQGEGKLFF. Partial CDR3 DNA: TGCAGCGTCCCGGGACAGGGAGAGGGAAAG.

There are a few counts of this clone. Relative to the germline gene, one junction end is altered; a read error may explain this. The sequence runs out 3 residues before the end of the CDR3; the remainder is reconstructed from the germline J gene. Other DNA variants within this sample encode the same CDR3. V is TRBV7-2 and J is TRBJ1-3; no clear D. This CDR3 comprises 15 residues. Germline V gene lookup returns CDR1 SGHTA and CDR2 FQGNSA. The sequenced part of the CDR3 DNA is TGTGCCAGCAGCTTAGCCGGCGGCTATGGAAACACA. Its protein is CASSLAGGYGNT. The full CDR3 reads CASSLAGGYGNTIYF.

This clone was observed many times. The CDR3 is cut off 3 residues early in the read; its end comes from the germline J gene. The chain couples TRBV2 to TRBJ1-2; no definite D call. The germline gives CDR1 SNHLY, CDR2 FYNNEI. V lost 1 base to trimming and J lost 5 bases, with 14 bases between them. The CDR3 spans 15 residues. CDR3 bases read: TGTGCCAGCAGTGAAGGGAAGATAGGGCGATATGGC. This codes for CASSEGKIGRYG. The full-length CDR3 reads as CASSEGKIGRYGYTF.

This clone occurred many times. The read gets to within 3 residues of the CDR3 end, and the germline J gene fills in the rest. This sequence joins TRBV7-8 and TRBJ1-6; 9 nucleotides match TRBD1. Germline V gene data show CDR1 as SGHVS and CDR2 as FQNEAQ. V was clipped by 1 base and J by 7 bases; unmatched bases: 8. This CDR3 has 17 residues. CDR3 bases read: TGTGCCAGCAGCTTAGGGGTGAAGACAGGGGGGAATTCACCC. The encoded protein is CASSLGVKTGGNSP. The whole CDR3 is CASSLGVKTGGNSPLHF.

Many counts were recorded for this clone. From the germline J gene comes the end of the CDR3, since the read stops 3 residues before it. The gene calls are TRBV20-1 and TRBJ2-2; 7 bases are shared with TRBD1. Germline loops: CDR1 DFQATT, CDR2 SNEGSKA (reference sequence). This CDR3 is 12 amino acids long. V shed 5 bases, J shed 5 bases, and the junction held 2 bases outside the gene matches. The covered CDR3 bases are TGCAGTGCTGCGGACAGGACCGGGGAG. Protein sequence: CSAADRTGE. The full-length CDR3 reads as CSAADRTGELFF.

This clone has more than one count but fewer than ten. Mismatch with germline at one junction end may stem from a read error. The CDR3 end lies 3 residues beyond the end of the read and is filled in from the germline J gene. This chain connects TRBV5-1 to TRBJ2-2; D may be TRBD1 (5 bases). CDR3 length: 15 residues. The germline gives CDR1 SGHRS, CDR2 YFSETQ. Partial CDR3 DNA: TGCGCCAACAGCTCCCAGGGTTCGGGCACCGGGGAG. Encoded protein: CANSSQGSGTGE. The entire CDR3 protein reads CANSSQGSGTGELFF.

This clone was observed at least ten times. The sequence runs out 3 residues before the end of the CDR3; the remainder is reconstructed from the germline J gene. Other DNA sequences in this sample translate to the same CDR3. The J gene is TRBJ1-5, the V gene TRBV13; TRBD1 is a possible D gene (6 bases). CDR3 length equals 15 residues. V was trimmed by 6 bases and J by 4 bases, leaving 16 bases between them. Germline values: CDR1 PRHDT, CDR2 FYEKMQ (reference sequence). CDR3: CASSLRRGSNQPQHF. CDR3 bases read: TGTGCCAGCAGTTTAAGGAGGGGGTCAAATCAGCCC.

This clone occurred a few times. The CDR3 extends 3 residues past the end of the read, so its final part is completed from the germline J gene. The rearrangement uses TRBV2 and TRBJ1-1, with 11 bases lining up with TRBD1. The CDR3 runs to 13 residues. Germline V CDR1 and CDR2: SNHLY, FYNNEI. The J segment lost 4 bases and the V segment lost 6 bases, leaving 1 base of the junction unmatched. The sequenced part of the CDR3 DNA is TGTGCCAGCAGCGGGACAGGGGGCACTGAA. The encoded protein is CASSGTGGTE. The CDR3, in full, reads CASSGTGGTEAFF.

This clone has just a few counts. The CDR3 end falls 3 residues outside the read, so it is completed with the germline J gene. V is TRBV5-1 and J is TRBJ2-1; D is undetermined. Looked up from germline, CDR1 is SGHRS and CDR2 is YFSETQ. CDR3 length equals 14 residues. Trimming removed 1 base from V and 8 bases from J, with 13 bases in between. The DNA read from the CDR3 is TGCGCCAGCAGCTTGACGGCTAGTAACTATGAG. Amino acids: CASSLTASNYE. The complete CDR3 sequence is CASSLTASNYEQFF.

This clone has a handful of counts. The read comes to an end 3 residues before the CDR3 does, leaving the germline J gene to fill in the end. The V gene is TRBV7-2, the J gene TRBJ1-1, with TRBD1 as a possible D gene (5 bases). Trimming removed 3 bases at V and 2 bases at J, with 13 bases between. Germline V lookup: CDR1 SGHTA, CDR2 FQGNSA. The CDR3 runs to 15 residues. The DNA read from the CDR3 is TGTGCCAGCAGCTTCCAGTGGGGACTCAACACTGAA. Translation gives CASSFQWGLNTE. The whole CDR3 reads CASSFQWGLNTEAFF. Filled out from reference TRBV7-2 and TRBJ1-1, the complete variable domain reads GAGVSQSPSNKVTEKGKDVELRCDPISGHTALYWYRQSLGQGLEFLIYFQGNSAPDKSGLPSDRFSAERTGGSVSTLTIQRTQQEDSAVYLCASSFQWGLNTEAFFGQGTRLTVV.

This clone was counted many times. The missing CDR3 end, 3 residues past where the read stops, is filled in from the germline J gene. The V call is TRBV15, the J call TRBJ2-3, with D uncertain. V was clipped by 1 base and J by 2 bases, with 7 bases between them. Germline CDR1 reads LNHNV; CDR2 reads YYDKDF (reference sequence). The CDR3 sequence is 14 residues long. This chain's CDR3 is CATSRGQDTDTQYF. The sequenced part of the CDR3 DNA is TGTGCCACCAGCAGAGGTCAGGACACAGATACG. The full variable domain, rest sourced from reference TRBV15 and TRBJ2-3, is DAMVIQNPRYQVTQFGKPVTLSCSQTLNHNVMYWYQQKSSQAPKLLFHYYDKDFNNEADTPDNFQSRRPNTSFCFLDIRSPGLGDTAMYLCATSRGQDTDTQYFGPGTRLTVL.

There are many counts of this clone. The read finishes 3 residues shy of the CDR3 end, and the germline J gene is used to complete it. The gene calls are TRBV5-4 and TRBJ2-3, with 8 bases identical to TRBD2. Germline CDR1 reads SGHNT; CDR2 reads YYREEE (reference sequence). This CDR3 is 16 amino acids long. V lost 5 bases, J lost 2 bases, and 10 bases stayed unmatched. Partial CDR3 DNA: TGTGCCAGCAGTTCGGAGGTAGCGGGGTTCACAGATACG. This encodes CASSSEVAGFTDT. The full CDR3 protein reads CASSSEVAGFTDTQYF.

This clone was recorded a few times. The read stops 3 residues short of the end of the CDR3; the missing end is completed from the germline J gene. The rearrangement links TRBV5-8 to TRBJ2-7, with D perhaps matching TRBD2 (5 bases). The germline V gene encodes CDR1 SGHTS and CDR2 YDEGEE. The V gene lost 3 bases and the J gene lost 2 bases, with 15 bases spanning the gap. The CDR3 has 15 residues. CDR3 DNA (partial): TGTGCCAGCAGCTCCGATTCGCGGGCCACCTACGAG. Its translation is CASSSDSRATYE. The CDR3 in its entirety is CASSSDSRATYEQYF.

This clone was detected ten times or more. The CDR3 end falls 3 residues outside the read, so it is completed with the germline J gene. The chain links TRBV30 to TRBJ2-1, with 8 bases lining up with TRBD1. CDR3 length: 16 amino acids. The V segment lost 4 bases and the J segment 4 bases; nucleotides outside the gene matches: 12. Germline lookup yields CDR1 GTSNPN and CDR2 SVGIG (reference sequence). The CDR3 reads CAWKPTQDRVYNEQFF. The CDR3 DNA, read in part, is TGTGCCTGGAAACCCACCCAGGACAGGGTATACAATGAG.